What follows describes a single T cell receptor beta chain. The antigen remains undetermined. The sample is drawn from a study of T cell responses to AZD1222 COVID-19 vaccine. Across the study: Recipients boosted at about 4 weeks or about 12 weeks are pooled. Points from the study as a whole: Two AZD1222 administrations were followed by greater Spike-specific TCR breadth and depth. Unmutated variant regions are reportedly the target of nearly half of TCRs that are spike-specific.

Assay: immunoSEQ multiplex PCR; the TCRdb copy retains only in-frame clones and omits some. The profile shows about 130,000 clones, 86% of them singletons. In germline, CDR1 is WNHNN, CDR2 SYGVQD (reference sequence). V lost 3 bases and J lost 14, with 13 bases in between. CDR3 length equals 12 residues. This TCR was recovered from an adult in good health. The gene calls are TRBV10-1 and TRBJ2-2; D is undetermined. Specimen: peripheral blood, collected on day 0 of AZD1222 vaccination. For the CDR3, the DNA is TGCGCCAGCAGTGACCTACTTGGAGACCTGTTTTTT. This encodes CASSDLLGDLFF.